Sequencing of this T cell receptor beta chain was carried out in a study of cytomegalovirus exposure and HLA in healthy donors. Regarding the study as a whole: In a later analysis, a missense DCLRE1C variant was linked to TCR beta V- and J-gene trimming. The authors judged a highly shared variant cluster likely a sequencing artifact.

Germline lookup yields CDR1 MGHRA and CDR2 YSYEKL. CDR3 length: 15 amino acids. The V and J ends lost 3 bases and 2 bases, in that order; junction bases with no gene match: 4. In the case of this clone: Its antigen is unidentified.

The PCR contained 60 Vbeta and 13 Jbeta primers. Data came from immunoSEQ multiplex PCR; TCRdb stores just in-frame clones and leaves some out. The sample lists over 150,000 clones, over 65% occurring once. V is TRBV4-1 and J is TRBJ2-5, with TRBD1 identical over 9 bases. The clonotype was recovered from a man under 40 in good health and CMV-seronegative. The sequenced material came from PBMCs. CDR3 sequence reads: CASSHSGTGQETQYF. In nucleotides, the CDR3 is TGCGCCAGCAGCCATTCCGGGACAGGGCAAGAGACCCAGTACTTC.